This TCR beta chain was profiled in a study of blood T cells in healthy people across ages (dated by TCRdb to between 2014 and 2016). Background for the entire study: Template switching captured roughly one uniquely barcoded TCR beta cDNA molecule per two T cells in model experiments. To avoid experimental bias, donors of different ages were spread randomly across the sequencing lanes. The study analyzed two additional independent replicas of 1 million unique cDNA reads from the same blood draw for two donors, one aged 18 to 29 and one aged 80 or older. The study measured age-related changes in TCR beta repertoire diversity using deep sequencing normalized with unique cDNA molecular identifiers. Donors were grouped into four age groups: young (average roughly 17 years), middle-aged (around 39), aged (approximately 67) and long-lived (approximately 75).

To prepare the library, 5' RACE was applied. TCRdb names Illumina HiSeq 2500 as the instrument used. A second PCR of about 7 to 12 cycles was performed with a sample-barcoded 5' primer and a J-beta primer mix. Each TCR beta cDNA molecule received a unique molecular identifier from a template-switch 5' adaptor carrying 12 random nucleotides. At least 3 million CDR3-containing paired-end reads were obtained from each sample. All of the RNA was converted into first-strand cDNA using the Mint cDNA synthesis kit, with a TRBC-specific oligonucleotide serving as the primer. Following uracil-DNA glycosylase treatment, a first 18-cycle PCR with universal primers M1SS and BC2_uni_R was performed on all cDNA. Processing in the source paper ran as follows. Each sample was normalized by randomly selecting 1 million high-quality reads, each carrying a distinct molecular identifier. Reads sharing molecular identifiers were discarded rather than binned into consensus sequences. MiTCR, with a Q25 quality threshold and the strictest error-elimination algorithm, was used for CDR3 identification, clonotype clustering and error correction. A nonparametric unseen species model with Euler transformation was used to estimate lower-bound total TCR beta diversity. TCRdb cleaned the public reads at Q25 with fastp, built clones with MiXCR and kept in-frame beta chains. Records with the same CDR3 protein are collapsed into one entry carrying the most frequent genes and DNA. TCRdb's processing, not the study's, gives the V and J calls here. The sample profile shows over 600,000 distinct CDR3 sequences; roughly three fifths of them were found once. Roughly 25% of the sample goes to the ten largest clones.

The paper's findings and limits, for the study overall: The long-lived group showed more naive CD4+ T cells, fewer expanded clones and increased TCR diversity than the aged group, suggesting age selection. Conclusive comparison of naive and antigen-experienced compartments was prevented by the profiling of bulk unsorted PBMCs. Observed TCR beta diversity per million T cells fell roughly linearly with age, and a significant reduction was already apparent by age approximately 41. The percentage of naive T cells measured by flow cytometry correlated strongly with observed TCR beta diversity. Because the CMV infection status of the donors was unknown, age-related changes in expanded clonotypes may potentially have been confounded. Estimates of total diversity based on one million sequenced T cells were regarded as lower bounds and as underestimates.

The roughly 39 donors, aged about 6 to 90 years, were systemically healthy Caucasian individuals from Russia. Roughly 11 milliliters of peripheral blood were drawn from each donor into EDTA-treated Vacutainer tubes. PBMCs were isolated by Ficoll-Paque density-gradient centrifugation, with at least 6.5 million obtained per sample. Total RNA, at least 6 micrograms per sample, was extracted from PBMCs with Trizol reagent. The percentages of naive CD45RAhigh/CD27high T cells were determined by flow cytometry on a PBMC aliquot from every donor. This clonotype occurred a few times. Its antigen remains unidentified. No quality values exist for individual bases; no much larger clone is one base distant. The source is a man aged 35 to 55 in good health. Sequencing was carried out using blood.

The CDR3 protein: CASSLMTSGRTLEQYF. The nucleotide sequence is given as TGTGCCAGCAGTCTTATGACTAGCGGGAGAACCCTCGAGCAGTACTTC. The receptor chain draws on TRBV27 and TRBJ2-7, and 12 junction bases match TRBD2. The germline V gene encodes CDR1 MNHEY and CDR2 SMNVEV (reference sequence). The CDR3 goes from the cysteine to the phenylalanine over 16 residues. The entry retains the CDR3 DNA only, 48 bases that are in frame from base 1. Trimming removed 5 bases from V and 6 bases from J; the gene matches leave 11 bases unexplained.